Listed here is a single TCR beta chain. Produced via immunoSEQ multiplex PCR; TCRdb's table is partial and in-frame only. The sample has under 30,000 clones, approximately 80% seen once; the top ten hold approximately 23%. The sample is drawn from a study of blood T cell repertoires in COVID-19. Study-wide background: Sources were T cells, B-cell-depleted T cells, or PBMCs; the material itself was cDNA or gDNA.

Looked up from germline, CDR1 is MNHEY and CDR2 is SMNVEV (reference sequence). The CDR3 spans 13 residues. V gave up 3 bases and J gave up 2 bases, with 8 bases separating them. This sequence joins TRBV27 and TRBJ2-7; no clear D. The receptor comes from a human donor in a cohort sampled during active COVID-19. Sequenced sample: peripheral blood. Here the CDR3 DNA reads TGTGCCAGCAGTTTTGGCAGGACCTACGAGCAGTACTTC. Encoded protein: CASSFGRTYEQYF.